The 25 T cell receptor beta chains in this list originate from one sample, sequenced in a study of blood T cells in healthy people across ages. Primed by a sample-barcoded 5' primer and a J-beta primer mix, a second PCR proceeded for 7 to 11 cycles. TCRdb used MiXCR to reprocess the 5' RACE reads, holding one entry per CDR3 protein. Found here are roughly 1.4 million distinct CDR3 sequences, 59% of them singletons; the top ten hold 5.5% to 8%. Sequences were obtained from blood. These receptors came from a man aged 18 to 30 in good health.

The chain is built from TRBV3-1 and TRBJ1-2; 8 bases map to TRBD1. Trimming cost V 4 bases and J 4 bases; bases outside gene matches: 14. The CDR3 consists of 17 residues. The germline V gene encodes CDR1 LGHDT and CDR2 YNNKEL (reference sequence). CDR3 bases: TGTGCCAGCAGCCGTGAGGACAGGGAAGGACCTATCTATGGCTACACCTTC. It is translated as CASSREDREGPIYGYTF.

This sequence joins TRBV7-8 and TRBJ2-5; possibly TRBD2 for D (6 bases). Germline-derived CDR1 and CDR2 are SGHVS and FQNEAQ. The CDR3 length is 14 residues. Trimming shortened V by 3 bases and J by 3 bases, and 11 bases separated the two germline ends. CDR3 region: CASSFSGGKETQYF. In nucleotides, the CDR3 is TGTGCCAGCAGCTTCTCCGGCGGGAAAGAGACCCAGTACTTC.

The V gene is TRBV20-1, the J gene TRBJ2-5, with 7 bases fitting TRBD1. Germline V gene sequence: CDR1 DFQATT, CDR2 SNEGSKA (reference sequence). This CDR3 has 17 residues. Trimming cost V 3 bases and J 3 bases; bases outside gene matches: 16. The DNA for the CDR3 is TGCAGTGCTAGTGTCCTCCGGGGACAGACGAGAAAAGAGACCCAGTACTTC. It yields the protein CSASVLRGQTRKETQYF.

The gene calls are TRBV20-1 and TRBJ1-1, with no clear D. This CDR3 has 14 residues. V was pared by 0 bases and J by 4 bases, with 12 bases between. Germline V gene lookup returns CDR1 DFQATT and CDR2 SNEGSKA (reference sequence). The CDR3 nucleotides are TGCAGTGCTAGAGATCCGGACCGAACCACTGAAGCTTTCTTT. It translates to CSARDPDRTTEAFF.

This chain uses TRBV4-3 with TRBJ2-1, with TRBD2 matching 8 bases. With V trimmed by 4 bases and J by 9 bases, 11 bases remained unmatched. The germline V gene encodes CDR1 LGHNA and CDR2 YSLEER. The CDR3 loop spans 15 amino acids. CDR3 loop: CASSLGRGMRGEQFF. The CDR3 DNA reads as TGCGCCAGCAGCCTCGGGAGGGGCATGCGTGGTGAGCAGTTCTTC.

CDR3 residues: CASSEANSFYEQYF. CDR3 in DNA: TGTGCCAGCAGTGAAGCGAACAGTTTCTACGAGCAGTACTTC. The rearrangement joins TRBV2 to TRBJ2-7; D gene uncertain. The CDR3 extends over 14 amino acids. Trimming removed 0 bases at V and 3 bases at J, with 9 bases between. Germline lookup yields CDR1 SNHLY and CDR2 FYNNEI.

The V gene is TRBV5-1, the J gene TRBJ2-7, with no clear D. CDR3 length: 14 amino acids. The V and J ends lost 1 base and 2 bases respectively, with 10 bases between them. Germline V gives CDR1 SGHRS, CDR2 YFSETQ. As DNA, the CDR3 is TGCGCCAGCAGCTTGCATGTTAGGACCTACGAGCAGTACTTC. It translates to CASSLHVRTYEQYF. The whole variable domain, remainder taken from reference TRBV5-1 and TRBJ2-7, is KAGVTQTPRYLIKTRGQQVTLSCSPISGHRSVSWYQQTPGQGLQFLFEYFSETQRNKGNFPGRFSGRQFSNSRSEMNVSTLELGDSALYLCASSLHVRTYEQYFGPGTRLTVT.

The CDR3 spells CASSSGQNEAFF. The CDR3 coding sequence is TGTGCCAGCAGCTCAGGACAGAATGAAGCTTTCTTT. The V call is TRBV7-9, the J call TRBJ1-1, with TRBD1 as a possible D gene (6 bases). CDR3 length equals 12 residues. Looked up from germline, CDR1 is SEHNR and CDR2 is FQNEAQ (reference sequence). Trimming removed 4 bases at V and 7 bases at J, with 10 bases between.

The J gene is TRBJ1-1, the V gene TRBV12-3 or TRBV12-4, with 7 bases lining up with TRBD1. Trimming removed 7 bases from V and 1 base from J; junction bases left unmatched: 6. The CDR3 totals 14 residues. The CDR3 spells CASTLDRENTEAFF. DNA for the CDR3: TGTGCCAGCACCTTAGACAGGGAGAACACTGAAGCTTTCTTT.

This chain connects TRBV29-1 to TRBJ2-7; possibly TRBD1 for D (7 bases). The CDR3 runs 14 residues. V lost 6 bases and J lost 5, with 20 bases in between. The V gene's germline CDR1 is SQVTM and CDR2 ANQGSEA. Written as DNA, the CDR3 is TGCAGCGTGCGGGGACAGAGGTTTTCCAACGAGCAGTACTTC. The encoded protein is CSVRGQRFSNEQYF.

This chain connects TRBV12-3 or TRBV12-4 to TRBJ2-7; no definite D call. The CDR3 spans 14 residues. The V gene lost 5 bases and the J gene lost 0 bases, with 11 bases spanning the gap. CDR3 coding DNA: TGTGCCAGCAGTGACCGGTTGAGCTCCTACGAGCAGTACTTC. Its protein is CASSDRLSSYEQYF.

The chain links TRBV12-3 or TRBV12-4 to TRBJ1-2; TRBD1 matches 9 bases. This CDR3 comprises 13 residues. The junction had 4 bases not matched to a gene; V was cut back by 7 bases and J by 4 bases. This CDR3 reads CASTLTGGYGYTF. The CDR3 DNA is TGTGCCAGCACCCTGACAGGGGGCTATGGCTACACCTTC.

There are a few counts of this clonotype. This CDR3 is CASSFTKDNEQFF. The CDR3 DNA sequence: TGTGCCAGCAGCTTCACCAAGGACAATGAGCAGTTCTTC. The chain employs TRBV7-9 and TRBJ2-1; no reliable D call. Germline V lookup: CDR1 SEHNR, CDR2 FQNEAQ (reference sequence). The ends were cut back, 3 bases at V and 5 bases at J, with 8 bases in the middle. This CDR3 is 13 amino acids long. Combining the CDR3 with reference TRBV7-9 and TRBJ2-1 gives the whole variable domain DTGVSQNPRHKITKRGQNVTFRCDPISEHNRLYWYRQTLGQGPEFLTYFQNEAQLEKSRLLSDRFSAERPKGSFSTLEIQRTEQGDSAMYLCASSFTKDNEQFFGPGTRLTVL.

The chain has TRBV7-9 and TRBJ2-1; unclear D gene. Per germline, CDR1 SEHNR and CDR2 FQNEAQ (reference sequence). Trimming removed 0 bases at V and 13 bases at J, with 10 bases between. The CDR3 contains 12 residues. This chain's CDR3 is CASSLAGSFQFF. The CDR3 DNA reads TGTGCCAGCAGCTTAGCGGGCAGTTTTCAGTTCTTC.

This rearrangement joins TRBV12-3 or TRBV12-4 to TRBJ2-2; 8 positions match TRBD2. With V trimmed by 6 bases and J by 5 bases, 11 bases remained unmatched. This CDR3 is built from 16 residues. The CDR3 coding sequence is TGTGCCAGCAGGCCCCATTCGGGAGGGAATACCGGGGAGCTGTTTTTT. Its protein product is CASRPHSGGNTGELFF.

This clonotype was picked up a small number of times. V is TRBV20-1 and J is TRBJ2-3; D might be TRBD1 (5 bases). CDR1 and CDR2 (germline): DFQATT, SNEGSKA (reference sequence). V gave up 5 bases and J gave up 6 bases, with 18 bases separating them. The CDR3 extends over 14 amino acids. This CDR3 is CSAQAGPSSDTQYF. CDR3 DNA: TGCAGTGCTCAGGCAGGGCCTTCATCTGATACGCAGTATTTT.

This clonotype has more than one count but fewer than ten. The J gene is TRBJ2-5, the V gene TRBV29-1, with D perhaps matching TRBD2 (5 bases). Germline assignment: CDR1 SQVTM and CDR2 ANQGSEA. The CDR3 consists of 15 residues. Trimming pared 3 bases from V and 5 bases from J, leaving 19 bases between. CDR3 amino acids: CSVERVGGPGETQYF. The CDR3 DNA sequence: TGCAGCGTTGAGAGGGTCGGCGGGCCCGGGGAGACCCAGTACTTC. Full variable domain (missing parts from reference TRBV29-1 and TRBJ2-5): SAVISQKPSRDICQRGTSLTIQCQVDSQVTMMFWYRQQPGQSLTLIATANQGSEATYESGFVIDKFPISRPNLTFSTLTVSNMSPEDSSIYLCSVERVGGPGETQYFGPGTRLLVL.

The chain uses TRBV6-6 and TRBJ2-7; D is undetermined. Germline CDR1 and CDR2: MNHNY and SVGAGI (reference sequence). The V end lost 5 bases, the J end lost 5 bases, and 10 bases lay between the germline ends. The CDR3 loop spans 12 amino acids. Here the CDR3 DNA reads TGTGCCAGCAGTACCGGAGTTCACGAGCAGTACTTC. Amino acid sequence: CASSTGVHEQYF.

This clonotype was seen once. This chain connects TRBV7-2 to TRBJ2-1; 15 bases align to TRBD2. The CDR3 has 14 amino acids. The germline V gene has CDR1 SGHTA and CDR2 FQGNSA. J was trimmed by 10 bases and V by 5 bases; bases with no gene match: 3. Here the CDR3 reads CASSPGTSGREQFF. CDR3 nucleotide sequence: TGTGCCAGCAGCCCCGGGACTAGCGGGAGGGAGCAGTTCTTC.

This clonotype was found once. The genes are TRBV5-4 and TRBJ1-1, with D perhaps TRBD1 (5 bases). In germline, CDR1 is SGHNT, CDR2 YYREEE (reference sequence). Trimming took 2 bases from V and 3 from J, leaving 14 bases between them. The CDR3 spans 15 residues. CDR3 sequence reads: CASSFQGKGYTEAFF. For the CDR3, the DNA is TGTGCCAGCAGCTTCCAGGGAAAAGGGTACACTGAAGCTTTCTTT.

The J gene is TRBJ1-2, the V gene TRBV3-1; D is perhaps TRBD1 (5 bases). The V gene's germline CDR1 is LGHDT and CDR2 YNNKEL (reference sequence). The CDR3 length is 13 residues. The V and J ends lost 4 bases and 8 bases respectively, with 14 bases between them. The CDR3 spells CASSPRGTGGYTF. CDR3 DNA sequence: TGTGCCAGCAGCCCCCGGGGCACAGGCGGCTACACCTTC.

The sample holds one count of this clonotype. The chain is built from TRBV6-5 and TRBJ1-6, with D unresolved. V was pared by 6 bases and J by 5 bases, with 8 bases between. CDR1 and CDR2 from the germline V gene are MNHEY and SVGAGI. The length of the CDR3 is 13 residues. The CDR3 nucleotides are TGTGCCAGCAGGCGGTCCCATAATTCACCCCTCCACTTT. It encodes CASRRSHNSPLHF.

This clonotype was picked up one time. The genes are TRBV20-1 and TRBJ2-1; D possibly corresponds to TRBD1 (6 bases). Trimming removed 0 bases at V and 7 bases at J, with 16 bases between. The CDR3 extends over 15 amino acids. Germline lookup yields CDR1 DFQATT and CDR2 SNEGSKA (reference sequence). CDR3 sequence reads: CSARDRPQGSNEQFF. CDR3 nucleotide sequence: TGCAGTGCTAGAGATCGCCCCCAGGGGTCGAATGAGCAGTTCTTC.

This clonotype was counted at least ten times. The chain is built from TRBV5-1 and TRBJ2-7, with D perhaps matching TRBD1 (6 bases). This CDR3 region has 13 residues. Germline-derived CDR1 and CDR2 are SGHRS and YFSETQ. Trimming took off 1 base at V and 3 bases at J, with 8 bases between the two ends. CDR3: CASSLTGNYEQYF. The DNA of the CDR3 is TGCGCCAGCAGCTTGACAGGGAACTACGAGCAGTACTTC. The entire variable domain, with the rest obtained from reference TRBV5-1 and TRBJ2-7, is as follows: KAGVTQTPRYLIKTRGQQVTLSCSPISGHRSVSWYQQTPGQGLQFLFEYFSETQRNKGNFPGRFSGRQFSNSRSEMNVSTLELGDSALYLCASSLTGNYEQYFGPGTRLTVT.

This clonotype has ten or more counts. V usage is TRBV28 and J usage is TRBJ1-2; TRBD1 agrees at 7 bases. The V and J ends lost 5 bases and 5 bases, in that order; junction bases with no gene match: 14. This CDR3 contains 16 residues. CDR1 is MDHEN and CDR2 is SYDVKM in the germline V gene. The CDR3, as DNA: TGTGCCAGCAGTACTTGGGGAGGGGGCGCGGAGTATGGCTACACCTTC. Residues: CASSTWGGGAEYGYTF.